One sample yielded the 14 T cell receptor beta chains listed below, sequenced in a study of shared clonotypes between healthy human individuals. Generated by immunoSEQ multiplex PCR, the TCRdb table keeps only in-frame clones and is missing some. The sample contains roughly 700,000 clones, about 74% of which appear only once. The specimen sequenced was memory CD4+ T cells sorted from blood. Specified subset: CD45RA-negative fraction. These receptors were obtained from a woman aged 25 to 45 in good health.

The chain couples TRBV9 to TRBJ2-2; tentatively, D is TRBD1 or TRBD2 (5 bases each). Germline CDR1 reads SGDLS; CDR2 reads YYNGEE. V was pared by 0 bases and J by 1 base, with 7 bases between. This CDR3 contains 15 residues. The CDR3 region is CASSVGGENTGELFF. The CDR3, as DNA: TGTGCCAGCAGCGTAGGAGGGGAGAACACCGGGGAGCTGTTTTTT.

In its sample, this clone was seen a few times. The chain employs TRBV2 and TRBJ2-3, with 8 bases fitting TRBD2. The V gene's germline CDR1 is SNHLY and CDR2 FYNNEI. The trim removed 5 bases at V and 4 bases at J, leaving 8 bases unmatched. The CDR3 totals 15 residues. This CDR3 is CASSLRAGGPDTQYF. CDR3 DNA sequence: TGTGCCAGCAGTCTTAGGGCGGGAGGCCCAGATACGCAGTATTTT.

V usage is TRBV5-1 and J usage is TRBJ2-5; TRBD2 aligns across 7 bases. The CDR3 length is 15 residues. V dropped 6 bases and J dropped 4; count of bases not matched to a gene: 12. Germline CDR1 and CDR2: SGHRS and YFSETQ. In nucleotides, the CDR3 is TGCGCCAGCACCCCGCTGGCGGGAGCCTCAGAGACCCAGTACTTC. Encoded protein: CASTPLAGASETQYF.

The rearrangement links TRBV19 to TRBJ1-3; D is uncertain. V lost 6 bases to trimming and J lost 0 bases, with 9 bases between them. The CDR3 is made up of 14 amino acids. Germline CDR1 reads LNHDA; CDR2 reads SQIVND (reference sequence). CDR3: CASSAGSSGNTIYF. The CDR3 DNA reads TGTGCCAGTAGCGCGGGGAGCTCTGGAAACACCATATATTTT.

This clone was seen only once. The chain couples TRBV5-4 to TRBJ2-5, with a tentative D call TRBD2 (5 bases). V gave up 0 bases and J gave up 7 bases, with 13 bases separating them. The CDR3 runs to 14 residues. CDR1 and CDR2 (germline): SGHNT, YYREEE (reference sequence). The CDR3 sequence: CASSLDIARWTQYF. The CDR3 DNA follows: TGTGCCAGCAGCTTGGATATAGCGCGTTGGACCCAGTACTTC.

This rearrangement joins TRBV19 to TRBJ2-7; tentative D call: TRBD2 (6 bases). The CDR3 is made up of 15 amino acids. Germline lookup yields CDR1 LNHDA and CDR2 SQIVND (reference sequence). Trimming stripped 7 bases from V and 1 base from J, with 17 bases between. CDR3 loop: CASTEGGAPSYEQYF. CDR3 coding DNA: TGTGCCAGTACCGAGGGCGGGGCGCCTTCCTACGAGCAGTACTTC.

The chain uses TRBV19 and TRBJ2-1; TRBD2 aligns across 9 bases. Losses at the gene ends were 0 bases for V and 3 bases for J; bases not matched to a gene: 12. The CDR3 covers 19 residues. The V gene's germline CDR1 is LNHDA and CDR2 SQIVND (reference sequence). CDR3 in amino acids: CASSIDRPLTSGSYNEQFF. CDR3 bases: TGTGCCAGTAGTATAGATCGCCCTTTGACTAGCGGAAGCTACAATGAGCAGTTCTTC.

The rearrangement uses TRBV28 and TRBJ2-7; the D gene is possibly TRBD1 (7 bases). This CDR3 contains 16 residues. Germline values: CDR1 MDHEN, CDR2 SYDVKM. Trimming stripped 5 bases from V and 1 base from J, with 18 bases between. The CDR3 bases are TGTGCCAGCAGTCCACGCGGGCGGGACAGATCCTACGAGCAGTACTTC. This codes for CASSPRGRDRSYEQYF.

The chain combines TRBV11-3 with TRBJ1-5; a possible D gene is TRBD1 (6 bases). Germline CDR1 SGHNT, CDR2 YENEEA. Between the trimmed V and J ends, which lost 6 bases and 6 bases, there was a span of 15 bases. The CDR3 loop spans 14 amino acids. The CDR3 sequence is CASRTYRETQPQHF. The CDR3 DNA reads as TGTGCCAGCAGAACTTACAGGGAAACTCAGCCCCAGCATTTT.

V is TRBV11-2 and J is TRBJ2-3; 9 bases match TRBD2. Germline V gene sequence: CDR1 SGHAT, CDR2 FQNNGV. This CDR3 is 14 amino acids long. The ends lost 5 bases at V and 7 bases at J; junction bases unmatched: 7. CDR3 sequence (DNA): TGTGCCAGCAGCCCTAGGACTAGCGTCTATACGCAGTATTTT. Translated, it gives CASSPRTSVYTQYF.

The gene calls are TRBV4-1 and TRBJ1-2, with no clear D. The CDR3 spans 15 residues. CDR1 MGHRA and CDR2 YSYEKL come from the germline V gene. Trimming took 5 bases from V and 3 from J, leaving 16 bases between them. The CDR3 sequence: CASSYPGRQHYGYTF. In DNA form, the CDR3 reads TGCGCCAGCAGCTACCCCGGGAGACAACACTATGGCTACACCTTC.

The chain uses TRBV5-1 and TRBJ2-1; no clear D. CDR3 length: 15 amino acids. Trimming took 1 base from V and 0 from J, leaving 8 bases between them. Per germline, CDR1 SGHRS and CDR2 YFSETQ. The CDR3 DNA reads as TGCGCCAGCAGCTTGACAGCTAGCTCCTACAATGAGCAGTTCTTC. The encoded protein is CASSLTASSYNEQFF.

The genes are TRBV27 and TRBJ2-3; 9 bases are a match to TRBD2. After removal of 10 bases from V and 0 bases from J, the junction contained 8 bases not matched to a gene. Germline-derived CDR1 and CDR2 are MNHEY and SMNVEV (reference sequence). The CDR3 sequence is 15 residues long. The CDR3 DNA reads TGTGCCACTGCGGGAGGGCCGTTGAGCACAGATACGCAGTATTTT. Encoded protein: CATAGGPLSTDTQYF.

This clone has a handful of counts. The chain links TRBV27 to TRBJ2-3, with 8 nucleotides matching TRBD2. CDR3 length equals 18 residues. Germline CDR1 MNHEY, CDR2 SMNVEV (reference sequence). J was trimmed by 0 bases and V by 8 bases; bases with no gene match: 16. CDR3 DNA sequence: TGTGCCAGCTCGGGGGGGCGACCCCTTCTCTCTAGCACAGATACGCAGTATTTT. This translates into CASSGGRPLLSSTDTQYF.